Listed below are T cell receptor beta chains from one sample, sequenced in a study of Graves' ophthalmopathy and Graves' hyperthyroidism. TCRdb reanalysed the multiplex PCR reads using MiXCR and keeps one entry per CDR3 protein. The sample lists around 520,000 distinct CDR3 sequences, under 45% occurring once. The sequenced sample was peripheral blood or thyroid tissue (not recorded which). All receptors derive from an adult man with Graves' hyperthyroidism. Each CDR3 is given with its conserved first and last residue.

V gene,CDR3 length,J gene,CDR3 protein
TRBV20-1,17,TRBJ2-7,CSARDPVETRVHNEQYF
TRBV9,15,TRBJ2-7,CASSDRPSGSYEQYF
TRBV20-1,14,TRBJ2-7,CSAREGQGAYEQYF
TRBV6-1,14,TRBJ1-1,CASSEVPGYTEAFF
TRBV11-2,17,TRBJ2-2,CASSLFAGGPFTGELFF
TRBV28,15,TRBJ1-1,CASSSIVTTNTEAFF
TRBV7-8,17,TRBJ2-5,CASSLAGTGTAVETQYF
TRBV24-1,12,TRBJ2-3,CATSDFQDTQYF
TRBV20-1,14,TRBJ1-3,CSARDRPSGNTIYF
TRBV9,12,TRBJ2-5,CASSGSLGAQYF
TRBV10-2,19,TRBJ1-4,CASSYAGRAALWRDEKLFF
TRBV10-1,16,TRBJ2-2,CASSNTGVKFSGELFF
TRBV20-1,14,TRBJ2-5,CSARPGRGQETQYF
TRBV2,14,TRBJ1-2,CASSTGQGAYGYTF
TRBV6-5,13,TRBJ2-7,CASSFARAYEQYF
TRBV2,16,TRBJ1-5,CASSEESGGWEQPQHF
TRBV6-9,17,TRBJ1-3,CASSYRPPGSSGNTIYF
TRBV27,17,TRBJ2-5,CASSTSFDSGPRETQYF
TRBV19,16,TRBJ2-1,CASSPSVGPGLNEQFF
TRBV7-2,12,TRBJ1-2,CASSSTGLGYTF
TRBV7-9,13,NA,CASSFAWTDEQFF
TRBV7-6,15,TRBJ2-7,CASSLEGTASYEQYF
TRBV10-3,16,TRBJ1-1,CAGSYSNLLRNTEAFF
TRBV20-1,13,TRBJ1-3,CSAGGGSGNTIYF
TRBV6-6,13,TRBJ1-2,CASSYPGSHGYTF
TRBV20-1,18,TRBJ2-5,CSASRGSAGQLKQETQYF
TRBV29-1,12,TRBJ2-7,CSVTLGQVEQYF
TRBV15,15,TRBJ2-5,CAAGSGQGAGETQYF
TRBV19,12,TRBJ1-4,CASSIFGEKLFF
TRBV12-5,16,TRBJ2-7,CASGLVWTGGENEQYF
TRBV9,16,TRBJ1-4,CASSVGGRDGGEKLFF
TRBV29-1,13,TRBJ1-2,CSVSGGEFYGYTF
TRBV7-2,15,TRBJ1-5,CASSPRGQGDQPQHF
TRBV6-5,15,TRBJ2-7,CASSQRQGPRYEQYF
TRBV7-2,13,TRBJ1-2,CASSPDVKLIRFF
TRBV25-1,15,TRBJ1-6,CASYSGWAPNSPLHF
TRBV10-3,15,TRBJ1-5,CAISPNRDSNQPQHF
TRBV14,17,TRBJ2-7,CASSQAFVGLASYEQYF
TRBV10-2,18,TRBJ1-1,CASSDERAPTTGIPEAFF
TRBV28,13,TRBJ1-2,CASSWRTPGGYTF
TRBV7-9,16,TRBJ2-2,CASSPGTGWVAGELFF
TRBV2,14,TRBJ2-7,CASGAATSSYEQYF
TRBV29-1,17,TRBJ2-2,CSVEGSVGGPNTGELFF
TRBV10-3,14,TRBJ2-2,CASSFEGARGELFF
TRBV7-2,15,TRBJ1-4,CASTPPGGLNEKLFF
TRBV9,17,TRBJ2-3,CASSPLGTAGPTDTQYF